The 32 T cell receptor beta chains below come from one sample, sequenced in a study of regulatory T cells in long-lasting Graves disease. Arm-PCR with iRepertoire HTBI primers amplified the CDR3 regions for these TCR beta libraries. Each CDR3 protein gets one entry after TCRdb re-called the multiplex PCR reads with MiXCR. Of just over 600,000 distinct CDR3 sequences in the sample, 16% were seen once. As for time point: newly diagnosed GD, antithyroid drugs for less than 3 months. PBMC RNA served as the TCR library source. In addition, the sample was reused for a study of T cells in Graves' hyperthyroidism and ophthalmopathy.

Here the sequenced sample was peripheral blood mononuclear cells (PBMCs), taken at new diagnosis, from a patient treated with antithyroid drugs. Receptor source: a woman aged 30 to 39 with Graves disease.

Ten or more counts support this clonotype. The chain employs TRBV2 and TRBJ1-1; TRBD1 might be the D (6 bases). Trimming stripped 10 bases from V and 8 bases from J, with 14 bases between. Germline values: CDR1 SNHLY, CDR2 FYNNEI. CDR3 size: 11 residues. In DNA form, the CDR3 reads TGTGCCACCCACGGACAGTTAGAAGCTTTCTTT. This sequence encodes CATHGQLEAFF.

The genes are TRBV4-2 and TRBJ2-1, with 7 nucleotides matching TRBD1. Trimming took 2 bases from V and 10 from J; bases not matched to a gene: 14. Germline CDR1 reads LGHNA; CDR2 reads YNFKEQ. The CDR3 loop spans 16 amino acids. Here the CDR3 DNA reads TGTGCCAGCAGCCAAAAGGGGGCGCTTGGTGATGAGGAGCAGTTCTTC. It translates to CASSQKGALGDEEQFF.

The CDR3 protein is CASSLVGTSGRNNEQFF. DNA for the CDR3: TGTGCCAGCAGCTTAGTCGGGACTAGCGGGAGAAACAATGAGCAGTTCTTC. The V gene is TRBV7-9, the J gene TRBJ2-1, with 14 bases aligning to TRBD2. V shed 1 base and J 5 bases; nucleotides not matched to a gene: 4. This CDR3 spans 17 amino acids. Germline V lookup: CDR1 SEHNR, CDR2 FQNEAQ (reference sequence).

This clonotype was observed a handful of times. The rearrangement uses TRBV5-5 and TRBJ1-1; 7 bases map to TRBD1. The CDR3 spans 14 residues. Losses at the gene ends were 5 bases for V and 4 bases for J; bases not matched to a gene: 8. In germline, CDR1 is SGHKS, CDR2 YYEKEE (reference sequence). The CDR3 coding sequence is TGTGCCAGCAGGCTCGGGACAGCCATCACTGAAGCTTTCTTT. It translates to CASRLGTAITEAFF.

As DNA, the CDR3 is TGTGCCAGCAGTCGAATATGGGGCGGGGGAAATAAAGGGACCCAGTACTTC. Translating it yields CASSRIWGGGNKGTQYF. The chain links TRBV27 to TRBJ2-5, with 7 bases identical to TRBD2. CDR1 and CDR2 (germline): MNHEY, SMNVEV (reference sequence). V gave up 5 bases and J gave up 7 bases; unmatched junction bases: 19. The length of the CDR3 is 17 residues.

This clonotype was counted only a few times. The chain combines TRBV7-2 with TRBJ2-2; D is possibly TRBD2 (6 bases). The CDR3 is made up of 15 amino acids. The germline V gene has CDR1 SGHTA and CDR2 FQGNSA. V gave up 2 bases and J gave up 7 bases, with 14 bases separating them. CDR3 nucleotide sequence: TGTGCCAGCAGCTTAACGACGGGAGTGGGCGGGGAGCTGTTTTTT. Amino acid sequence: CASSLTTGVGGELFF.

A few counts support this clonotype. The gene calls are TRBV3-1 and TRBJ2-2; 11 bases match TRBD2. Germline CDR1 LGHDT, CDR2 YNNKEL (reference sequence). This CDR3 is 21 amino acids long. V lost 4 bases, J lost 0 bases, and 16 bases stayed unmatched. DNA of the CDR3: TGTGCCAGCAGCCGAAGAACTAGCGGGAGTCGCTTAGGTACGAACACCGGGGAGCTGTTTTTT. It encodes CASSRRTSGSRLGTNTGELFF. The variable domain in full, with the rest retrieved from reference TRBV3-1 and TRBJ2-2, is DTAVSQTPKYLVTQMGNDKSIKCEQNLGHDTMYWYKQDSKKFLKIMFSYNNKELIINETVPNRFSPKSPDKAHLNLHINSLELGDSAVYFCASSRRTSGSRLGTNTGELFFGEGSRLTVL.

This clonotype was seen only a few times. The chain is built from TRBV12-3 or TRBV12-4 and TRBJ2-7, with 12 positions matching TRBD1. Losses at the gene ends were 3 bases for V and 6 bases for J; bases not matched to a gene: 6. This CDR3 contains 15 residues. Here the CDR3 reads CASSFHGTGGGEQYF. CDR3 DNA: TGTGCCAGCAGTTTTCACGGGACAGGGGGCGGCGAGCAGTACTTC.

This clonotype was counted a few times. CDR3 nucleotides: TGTGCCTGGAGAGCGGGATTCCCGAAGGGCTACACCTTC. Translating it yields CAWRAGFPKGYTF. The V gene is TRBV30, the J gene TRBJ1-2, with no clear D. This CDR3 spans 13 amino acids. Germline-derived CDR1 and CDR2 are GTSNPN and SVGIG (reference sequence). The V end lost 3 bases, the J end lost 8 bases, and 16 bases lay between the germline ends.

The V gene is TRBV5-1, the J gene TRBJ2-1; 7 nucleotides align to TRBD2. CDR1 is SGHRS and CDR2 is YFSETQ in the germline V gene. Trimming removed 4 bases from V and 3 bases from J; junction bases left unmatched: 13. This CDR3 comprises 17 residues. Here the CDR3 reads CASSPNPRDYNYNEQFF. The CDR3 DNA is TGCGCCAGCAGCCCCAACCCACGGGACTATAACTACAATGAGCAGTTCTTC.

J is TRBJ2-1 and V is TRBV24-1; 9 bases fit TRBD1. The CDR3 runs to 16 residues. Unmatched junction bases numbered 6, after V lost 4 bases and J lost 3 bases. In germline, CDR1 is KGHDR, CDR2 SFDVKD. This CDR3 is CATSDADRGLYNEQFF. The CDR3 DNA reads TGTGCCACCAGTGACGCGGACAGGGGACTCTACAATGAGCAGTTCTTC.

This clonotype has at least ten counts. The chain has TRBV6-5 and TRBJ2-7, with D possibly TRBD1 on 5 matching bases. The germline V gene encodes CDR1 MNHEY and CDR2 SVGAGI. The ends were cut back, 0 bases at V and 2 bases at J, with 8 bases in the middle. The CDR3 is 14 amino acids. The CDR3 here is CASSYSKTAYEQYF. The CDR3 coding sequence is TGTGCCAGCAGTTACTCGAAGACAGCCTACGAGCAGTACTTC.

The table lists this clonotype with a few counts. A much larger clone differs by one base, so this may be a read error. The chain carries TRBV24-1 and TRBJ2-7; 9 nucleotides line up with TRBD1. Looked up from germline, CDR1 is KGHDR and CDR2 is SFDVKD. The CDR3 consists of 15 residues. The CDR3: CASSDIRDRVYEQYF. In DNA form, the CDR3 reads TGTGCCTCCAGTGATATCCGGGACAGGGTCTACGAGCAGTACTTC.

The chain couples TRBV30 to TRBJ1-2; D is unclear. Germline V CDR1 and CDR2: GTSNPN, SVGIG (reference sequence). Trimming pared 5 bases from V and 8 bases from J, leaving 9 bases between. The CDR3 is made up of 10 amino acids. The CDR3 DNA reads as TGTGCCTGGGGCCCAAGCGGCTACACCTTC. Amino acids: CAWGPSGYTF.

This clonotype has just one count. V usage is TRBV3-1 and J usage is TRBJ2-2; 9 nucleotides agree with TRBD2. Germline loops: CDR1 LGHDT, CDR2 YNNKEL (reference sequence). The CDR3 runs 16 residues. V dropped 2 bases and J dropped 4; count of bases not matched to a gene: 5. Here the CDR3 reads CASSQHSGSGTGELFF. As DNA, the CDR3 is TGTGCCAGCAGCCAACATAGCGGGAGTGGCACCGGGGAGCTGTTTTTT. The variable domain in full, completed from reference TRBV3-1 and TRBJ2-2, reads DTAVSQTPKYLVTQMGNDKSIKCEQNLGHDTMYWYKQDSKKFLKIMFSYNNKELIINETVPNRFSPKSPDKAHLNLHINSLELGDSAVYFCASSQHSGSGTGELFFGEGSRLTVL.

This clonotype was detected many times. The V gene is TRBV11-2, the J gene TRBJ2-1; D is undetermined. Trimming pared 5 bases from V and 9 bases from J, leaving 11 bases between. This CDR3 contains 12 residues. The V gene's germline CDR1 is SGHAT and CDR2 FQNNGV. In nucleotides, the CDR3 is TGTGCCAGCAGCCCTCTAGATGTTGAGCAGTTCTTC. Translation: CASSPLDVEQFF.

At least ten counts were recorded for this clonotype. V usage is TRBV12-3 or TRBV12-4 and J usage is TRBJ2-3, with 7 bases aligning to TRBD1. Trimming took 6 bases from V and 4 from J; bases not matched to a gene: 16. The length of the CDR3 is 17 residues. The CDR3, as DNA: TGTGCCAGCAGCCCCTCGGACAGGCCTTTTAACCCAGATACGCAGTATTTT. It codes for CASSPSDRPFNPDTQYF.

The sample holds a few counts of this clonotype. The chain is built from TRBV11-2 and TRBJ1-5; TRBD1 agrees at 9 bases. CDR3 length: 15 residues. The germline CDR1 and CDR2 sequences are SGHAT and FQNNGV. V shed 0 bases and J 5 bases; nucleotides not matched to a gene: 2. The CDR3: CASSLDWTGDQPQHF. In DNA, the CDR3 is TGTGCCAGCAGCTTAGACTGGACAGGGGATCAGCCCCAGCATTTT.

In its sample, this clonotype was seen many times. The rearrangement joins TRBV20-1 to TRBJ1-3; D is ambiguous. This CDR3 has 13 amino acids. Trimming took off 3 bases at V and 2 bases at J, with 8 bases between the two ends. CDR1 DFQATT and CDR2 SNEGSKA come from the germline V gene (reference sequence). CDR3 bases: TGCAGTGCTAGGGACTGGACTGGAAACACCATATATTTT. Residues: CSARDWTGNTIYF.

This clonotype was observed many times. Germline is not matched at one junction end, which may reflect a read error. The J gene is TRBJ2-3, the V gene TRBV5-1, with a weak D call TRBD2 (5 bases). The germline V gene has CDR1 SGHRS and CDR2 YFSETQ. The CDR3 runs to 12 residues. CDR3 loop: CASSLSGDTQYF. As DNA, the CDR3 is TGTGCCAGCAGCTTAAGCGGAGATACGCAGTATTTT.

The chain links TRBV3-1 to TRBJ2-3; TRBD2 agrees at 10 bases. The CDR3 loop spans 14 amino acids. Germline V gene sequence: CDR1 LGHDT, CDR2 YNNKEL (reference sequence). Losses at the gene ends were 4 bases for V and 15 bases for J; bases not matched to a gene: 13. The CDR3 loop is CASSPGASGRSIYF. CDR3 bases: TGTGCCAGCAGCCCAGGGGCTAGCGGGAGAAGTATTTATTTT.

Many counts were recorded for this clonotype. The J gene is TRBJ1-1, the V gene TRBV28, with D uncertain. The CDR3 is 13 residues long. CDR1 is MDHEN and CDR2 is SYDVKM in the germline V gene. Trimming took off 8 bases at V and 0 bases at J, with 10 bases between the two ends. The CDR3 is CASRGRMNTEAFF. The CDR3, as DNA: TGTGCCAGCCGCGGTAGAATGAACACTGAAGCTTTCTTT.

V usage is TRBV28 and J usage is TRBJ2-7; TRBD1 matches at 8 bases. V shed 11 bases, J shed 7 bases, and the junction held 16 bases outside the gene matches. Germline V gene sequence: CDR1 MDHEN, CDR2 SYDVKM. CDR3 length: 14 residues. This CDR3 reads CAWSVTGVTREQYF. In DNA form, the CDR3 reads TGTGCCTGGAGTGTGACAGGGGTAACTCGGGAGCAGTACTTC.

This clonotype has ten or more counts. The J gene is TRBJ2-2, the V gene TRBV9; 13 bases match TRBD2. The germline V gene has CDR1 SGDLS and CDR2 YYNGEE. V gave up 4 bases and J gave up 7 bases; unmatched junction bases: 10. The CDR3 has 17 residues. The CDR3 DNA reads TGTGCCAGCAGCCCCGAACTAGCGGGAGGGCCAATCGGGGAGCTGTTTTTT. Amino acid sequence: CASSPELAGGPIGELFF.

Ten or more counts support this clonotype. V is TRBV18 and J is TRBJ2-1; 8 bases are shared with TRBD1. The CDR3 spans 16 residues. Germline V lookup: CDR1 KGHSH, CDR2 LQKENI. Germline trimming cut 0 bases from V and 5 bases from J; bases unmatched to any gene: 6. The CDR3 protein is CASSPPFGQGNNEQFF. The CDR3 DNA reads TGTGCCAGCTCACCACCGTTCGGACAGGGTAACAATGAGCAGTTCTTC.

The chain recombines TRBV20-1 with TRBJ2-7, with TRBD1 as a possible D gene (7 bases). The germline V and J ends were trimmed by 5 bases and 4 bases, with 15 bases remaining between them. Germline CDR1 reads DFQATT; CDR2 reads SNEGSKA (reference sequence). This CDR3 has 13 amino acids. CDR3 nucleotide sequence: TGCAGTGCTGGAAGGCGGGACAGTTACGAGCAGTACTTC. Its protein product is CSAGRRDSYEQYF.

Ten or more counts support this clonotype. The J gene is TRBJ1-1, the V gene TRBV2; possible D gene TRBD1, 5 bases. Germline V gene lookup returns CDR1 SNHLY and CDR2 FYNNEI. This CDR3 is 12 amino acids long. V was pared by 8 bases and J by 1 base, with 8 bases between. CDR3 DNA: TGTGCCAGCGACAGCTGGAACACTGAAGCTTTCTTT. Translation gives CASDSWNTEAFF. The variable domain in full, completed from reference TRBV2 and TRBJ1-1, reads EPEVTQTPSHQVTQMGQEVILRCVPISNHLYFYWYRQILGQKVEFLVSFYNNEISEKSEIFDDQFSVERPDGSNFTLKIRSTKLEDSAMYFCASDSWNTEAFFGQGTRLTVV.

The table lists this clonotype with a few counts. The chain uses TRBV18 and TRBJ2-2; tentatively, D is TRBD1 (6 bases). There are 15 residues in the CDR3. The germline CDR1 and CDR2 sequences are KGHSH and LQKENI. V was trimmed by 3 bases and J by 0 bases, leaving 8 bases between them. The CDR3 protein is CASSPDRTNTGELFF. The CDR3 bases are TGTGCCAGCTCACCCGACAGGACGAACACCGGGGAGCTGTTTTTT.

This clonotype was seen a handful of times. J is TRBJ2-3 and V is TRBV29-1; 7 positions match TRBD2. The end of the DNA is better explained by TRBJ2-5, so the J call may be wrong. Germline V gene lookup returns CDR1 SQVTM and CDR2 ANQGSEA. The CDR3 spans 12 residues. The CDR3 nucleotides read TGCAGCGTACCAGTGGGGGGGGAGACCCAGTACTTC. This sequence encodes CSVPVGGETQYF.

This clonotype has a handful of counts. This may be a read error: a much more frequent sequence differs by one nucleotide. The final CDR3 position lacks the conserved phenylalanine or tryptophan, pointing to a likely read error. The chain recombines TRBV28 with TRBJ1-2; tentatively, D is TRBD1 (5 bases). CDR3 length equals 16 residues. CDR1 and CDR2 from the germline V gene are MDHEN and SYDVKM. V was shortened by 3 bases and J by 0 bases, with 14 bases between the two germline ends. The DNA for the CDR3 is TGTGCCAGCAGTTTGATGGGGCCTATTTCTAACTATGGCTACACCCTC. Protein sequence: CASSLMGPISNYGYTL.

The chain links TRBV7-2 to TRBJ2-5, with a possible D match to TRBD2 (6 bases). The CDR3 is 15 residues long. Looked up from germline, CDR1 is SGHTA and CDR2 is FQGNSA. Trimming took 0 bases from V and 1 from J, leaving 9 bases between them. The CDR3 nucleotides read TGTGCCAGCAGCTTAGCGGGAGGTCTCCAAGAGACCCAGTACTTC. Its protein is CASSLAGGLQETQYF.

This clonotype was observed many times. The chain is built from TRBV28 and TRBJ2-6; either TRBD1 or TRBD2 may supply D (6 bases each). V lost 6 bases to trimming and J lost 2 bases, with 11 bases between them. The CDR3 extends over 15 amino acids. Germline CDR1 and CDR2: MDHEN and SYDVKM. CDR3 nucleotides: TGTGCCAGCAGCTTAGGGGGGACTGGGGCCAACGTCCTGACTTTC. Protein: CASSLGGTGANVLTF.